A selection of T cell receptor beta chains follows, all from one sample in a study of human T cells and chemical hapten exposure. TCRdb passed the RACE reads through MiXCR, listing each CDR3 protein once. The data contain 180,000 or so distinct CDR3 sequences, about a fifth of them singletons. The sequences come from whole blood, collected in connection with sensitization to the hapten diphenylcyclopropenone (DPC). The receptors come from a woman in her forties or fifties with alopecia areata. Some clones in this sample may be carry-over from other donors' samples. The CDR3 runs from the conserved cysteine through the conserved F or W. Expanded clones get a size class; other rows say once, few or many, or leave the size out.

v_call: TRBV2; j_call: TRBJ1-1; clone_size: NA; cdr3_aa: CASRDQGNTEAFF
v_call: TRBV10-2; j_call: TRBJ2-2; clone_size: NA; cdr3_aa: CASSVGIPGELFF
v_call: TRBV12-5; j_call: TRBJ1-5; clone_size: NA; cdr3_aa: CASGLEGQPQHF
v_call: TRBV3-1; j_call: TRBJ2-1; clone_size: few; cdr3_aa: CASSQVSGGYNEQFF
v_call: TRBV20-1; j_call: TRBJ1-2; clone_size: few; cdr3_aa: CSARGGPDRPYGYTF
v_call: TRBV6-5; j_call: TRBJ1-3; clone_size: NA; cdr3_aa: CASRLRGSSGNTIYF
v_call: TRBV7-8; j_call: TRBJ1-5; clone_size: once; cdr3_aa: CASGGSSSQPQHF
v_call: TRBV10-3; j_call: TRBJ2-7; clone_size: NA; cdr3_aa: CAISESLLQGNYEQYF
v_call: TRBV3-1; j_call: TRBJ1-1; clone_size: NA; cdr3_aa: CASSSDRWNTEAFF
v_call: TRBV9; j_call: TRBJ2-2; clone_size: NA; cdr3_aa: CASRLNRETGELFF
v_call: TRBV6-2/TRBV6-3; j_call: TRBJ1-2; clone_size: few; cdr3_aa: CASSYGQKIHGYTF
v_call: TRBV25-1; j_call: TRBJ2-5; clone_size: NA; cdr3_aa: CASSEYIGSQETQYF
v_call: TRBV12-3/TRBV12-4; j_call: TRBJ2-3; clone_size: few; cdr3_aa: CASSFRTSGVSTDTQYF
v_call: TRBV6-5; j_call: TRBJ2-7; clone_size: NA; cdr3_aa: CASSAFGGSSYEQYF
v_call: TRBV18; j_call: TRBJ2-7; clone_size: NA; cdr3_aa: CASSPDILGISYEQYF
v_call: TRBV18; j_call: TRBJ1-2; clone_size: many; cdr3_aa: CASSPSGGQGYGYTF
v_call: TRBV29-1; j_call: TRBJ2-3; clone_size: NA; cdr3_aa: CSGIQGPDTQYF
v_call: TRBV3-1; j_call: TRBJ2-7; clone_size: NA; cdr3_aa: CASSQVASGYKQYF
v_call: TRBV5-1; j_call: TRBJ2-1; clone_size: few; cdr3_aa: CASSNGQLGNEQFF
v_call: TRBV20-1; j_call: TRBJ1-2; clone_size: NA; cdr3_aa: CSASFRALYGYTF
v_call: TRBV5-1; j_call: TRBJ1-5; clone_size: few; cdr3_aa: CASSLRGPNQPQHF
v_call: TRBV5-1; j_call: TRBJ2-1; clone_size: few; cdr3_aa: CASSGGLHMEQFF
v_call: TRBV20-1; j_call: TRBJ2-1; clone_size: many; cdr3_aa: CSARPLVGGEQFF
v_call: TRBV20-1; j_call: TRBJ2-3; clone_size: NA; cdr3_aa: CSASPLAGSTDTQYF
v_call: TRBV3-1; j_call: TRBJ2-1; clone_size: few; cdr3_aa: CASSQDTSGRDEQFF
v_call: TRBV5-1; j_call: TRBJ2-5; clone_size: NA; cdr3_aa: CASSYGQVETQYF
v_call: TRBV20-1; j_call: TRBJ2-7; clone_size: many; cdr3_aa: CSARYTAESTYEQYF
v_call: TRBV6-2/TRBV6-3; j_call: TRBJ2-3; clone_size: few; cdr3_aa: CASSFVEGLTDTQYF
v_call: TRBV7-9; j_call: TRBJ1-1; clone_size: NA; cdr3_aa: CASSYRRRTMNTEAFF
v_call: TRBV3-1; j_call: TRBJ1-5; clone_size: NA; cdr3_aa: CASSDRGVGNQPQHF
v_call: TRBV10-2; j_call: TRBJ2-3; clone_size: NA; cdr3_aa: CASSVIAGGTDTQYF
v_call: TRBV12-3/TRBV12-4; j_call: TRBJ2-7; clone_size: NA; cdr3_aa: CASRRAGIYEQYF
v_call: TRBV6-1; j_call: TRBJ1-2; clone_size: few; cdr3_aa: CASSGQLYGYTF
v_call: TRBV6-6; j_call: TRBJ2-7; clone_size: NA; cdr3_aa: CASSSTTGGDYEQYF
v_call: TRBV29-1; j_call: TRBJ2-1; clone_size: many; cdr3_aa: CSVDFLAGVYEQFF
v_call: TRBV28; j_call: TRBJ2-7; clone_size: NA; cdr3_aa: CASTPPGYYEQYF
v_call: TRBV10-2; j_call: TRBJ2-5; clone_size: few; cdr3_aa: CASSDKDPKVGSQYF
v_call: TRBV2; j_call: TRBJ2-1; clone_size: NA; cdr3_aa: CASRTSGRVNEQFF
v_call: TRBV6-2/TRBV6-3; j_call: TRBJ2-1; clone_size: NA; cdr3_aa: CASSDEGVLSYNEQFF
v_call: TRBV12-3/TRBV12-4; j_call: TRBJ2-2; clone_size: NA; cdr3_aa: CASSFSVVTGELFF
v_call: TRBV15; j_call: TRBJ1-1; clone_size: few; cdr3_aa: CATSRDRVGTEAFF
v_call: TRBV20-1; j_call: TRBJ1-1; clone_size: NA; cdr3_aa: CSAKDRAEAFF
v_call: TRBV10-3; j_call: TRBJ2-3; clone_size: NA; cdr3_aa: CAISEDSRPTDTQYF
v_call: TRBV4-1; j_call: TRBJ2-1; clone_size: few; cdr3_aa: CASSQEPGVGYNEQFF
v_call: TRBV7-2; j_call: TRBJ2-4; clone_size: NA; cdr3_aa: CASSSIQGLAGVKNIQYF
v_call: TRBV10-3; j_call: TRBJ1-1; clone_size: NA; cdr3_aa: CAISEPPGTGGIEAFF
v_call: TRBV5-5; j_call: TRBJ1-2; clone_size: few; cdr3_aa: CASSLDRSDGYTF
v_call: TRBV2; j_call: TRBJ2-1; clone_size: NA; cdr3_aa: CASRDGQSPNNEQFF
v_call: TRBV20-1; j_call: TRBJ1-5; clone_size: NA; cdr3_aa: CSAREDRYQPQHF
v_call: TRBV29-1; j_call: TRBJ1-3; clone_size: many; cdr3_aa: CSVGEGSGNTIYF
v_call: TRBV29-1; j_call: TRBJ2-1; clone_size: NA; cdr3_aa: CSVEVPRGHDNEQFF
v_call: TRBV5-1; j_call: TRBJ1-1; clone_size: NA; cdr3_aa: CASSEDTTLFEAFF
v_call: TRBV7-9; j_call: TRBJ1-1; clone_size: NA; cdr3_aa: CASSMNRAEAFF
v_call: TRBV19; j_call: TRBJ2-5; clone_size: NA; cdr3_aa: CASSIRGVRETQYF
v_call: TRBV12-3/TRBV12-4; j_call: TRBJ2-2; clone_size: NA; cdr3_aa: CASKRGADTGELFF